The 29 T cell receptor beta chains below were found in one sample sequenced in a study of T cells after posttransplantation cyclophosphamide. Repertoires were generated with immunoSEQ multiplex PCR, while TCRdb's copy carries only in-frame clones and drops some. The sample yields 40,000 or so clones, without any singletons. The sample comprised PBMCs. The source is a man under 40 in good health and a related stem cell transplant donor.

This clone was seen ten or more times. This chain links TRBV28 with TRBJ1-1; perhaps TRBD1 as D (5 bases). The CDR3 has 15 amino acids. V lost 8 bases and J lost 0, with 16 bases in between. The germline gives CDR1 MDHEN, CDR2 SYDVKM. The CDR3 sequence: CASFPSRGMNTEAFF. Written as DNA, the CDR3 is TGTGCCAGCTTTCCTTCACGGGGGATGAACACTGAAGCTTTCTTT.

This clone was counted at least ten times. Germline and junction disagree at one end, which may indicate a read error. Distinct nucleotide sequences in the sample also encode this CDR3. The rearrangement uses TRBV6-5 and TRBJ2-2; the D gene is possibly TRBD1 (6 bases). CDR3 length: 14 amino acids. CDR1 MNHEY and CDR2 SVGAGI come from the germline V gene. CDR3 sequence (DNA): TGTGCCAGCACTGCAGGGGTGAACGCCGGGGAGCTGTTTTTT. As protein: CASTAGVNAGELFF.

The table lists this clone with many counts. The rearrangement uses TRBV4-2 and TRBJ1-6, with D unresolved. V was pared by 1 base and J by 13 bases, with 11 bases between. This CDR3 has 13 residues. Germline V gene sequence: CDR1 LGHNA, CDR2 YNFKEQ. This chain's CDR3 is CASSQVGSGPLHF. For the CDR3, the DNA is TGTGCCAGCAGCCAAGTAGGGTCGGGGCCCCTCCACTTT.

This clone was found many times. Here the CDR3 DNA reads TGTGCCAGCAGCCTTTCGCAGGGGAGCGACAATGAGCAGTTCTTC. Encoded protein: CASSLSQGSDNEQFF. The chain is built from TRBV6-2 or TRBV6-3 and TRBJ2-1, with a tentative D call TRBD1 (6 bases). The CDR3 totals 15 residues. Germline assignment: CDR1 MNHEY and CDR2 SVGEGT. Trimming pared 6 bases from V and 5 bases from J, leaving 17 bases between.

This clone showed up many times. In DNA form, the CDR3 reads TGTGCCAGCAGCTTAGGACAGGGGGGGGACAATGAGCAGTTCTTC. Translation: CASSLGQGGDNEQFF. V is TRBV7-2 and J is TRBJ2-1, with TRBD1 matching over 9 bases. The CDR3 is 15 amino acids. The germline gives CDR1 SGHTA, CDR2 FQGNSA. The J segment lost 5 bases and the V segment lost 1 base, leaving 3 bases of the junction unmatched.

This clone was counted many times. The genes are TRBV19 and TRBJ1-1; weak D call: TRBD1 (6 bases). CDR3 size: 15 residues. V dropped 8 bases and J dropped 1 base, with 17 bases sitting between them. CDR1 is LNHDA, CDR2 SQIVND, per germline (reference sequence). CDR3 sequence: CASRRDNTGNTEAFF. The CDR3 nucleotides read TGTGCCAGTCGCCGGGACAACACGGGGAACACTGAAGCTTTCTTT.

In its sample, this clone is medium-sized. This chain joins TRBV4-1 and TRBJ1-4; the match to TRBD1 covers 8 bases. The V gene's germline CDR1 is MGHRA and CDR2 YSYEKL. The CDR3 totals 16 residues. Trimming at V came to 1 base and at J to 7 bases, leaving 8 bases not matched to a gene. In DNA form, the CDR3 reads TGCGCCAGCAGCCAAGTTACCGGGACAGGCCCTGAAAAACTGTTTTTT. It codes for CASSQVTGTGPEKLFF.

There are many counts of this clone. The chain uses TRBV5-1 and TRBJ2-7, with D tentatively TRBD1 (5 bases). The CDR3 contains 15 residues. V was cut by 0 bases and J by 3 bases, with 13 bases left in between. Germline V lookup: CDR1 SGHRS, CDR2 YFSETQ. CDR3 coding DNA: TGCGCCAGCAGCTTGGCGGCCGGCAGGGTCTACGAGCAGTACTTC. This gives the protein CASSLAAGRVYEQYF.

This clone occurred many times. CDR3 coding DNA: TGTGCCAGCAGAACCCTCGCGGGGTACGGCTACACCTTC. Translation: CASRTLAGYGYTF. The chain combines TRBV7-9 with TRBJ1-2, with unresolved D. Germline lookup yields CDR1 SEHNR and CDR2 FQNEAQ (reference sequence). The CDR3 runs to 13 residues. The V end was cut by 6 bases, the J end by 8 bases, with 16 bases between. The variable domain in full, with the rest retrieved from reference TRBV7-9 and TRBJ1-2, is DTGVSQNPRHKITKRGQNVTFRCDPISEHNRLYWYRQTLGQGPEFLTYFQNEAQLEKSRLLSDRFSAERPKGSFSTLEIQRTEQGDSAMYLCASRTLAGYGYTFGSGTRLTVV.

In its sample, this clone was seen many times. The chain recombines TRBV12-3 or TRBV12-4 with TRBJ2-7, with 10 bases lining up with TRBD1. CDR3 length equals 13 residues. J lost 9 bases, V lost 6 bases, and 8 bases had no gene match. The CDR3 sequence is CASSRGQGIRQYF. The CDR3 DNA follows: TGTGCCAGCAGCCGGGGACAGGGGATTAGGCAGTACTTC.

This clone has ten or more counts. The V and J genes are TRBV10-3 and TRBJ1-2, with D possibly TRBD1 on 5 matching bases. Trimming shortened V by 6 bases and J by 8 bases, and 16 bases separated the two germline ends. Germline CDR1 reads ENHRY; CDR2 reads SYGVKD. The CDR3 length is 13 residues. The CDR3 loop is CAISDPQGVGYTF. CDR3 in DNA: TGTGCCATCAGCGACCCTCAGGGTGTCGGCTACACCTTC.

This clone was counted ten times or more. V usage is TRBV2 and J usage is TRBJ1-5; D might be TRBD1 (5 bases). V lost 4 bases, J lost 0 bases, and 10 bases lay in between. The germline V gene encodes CDR1 SNHLY and CDR2 FYNNEI. The CDR3 contains 15 residues. The DNA of the CDR3 is TGTGCCAGCAGTGTGGCAGGGAGTAGCAATCAGCCCCAGCATTTT. This encodes CASSVAGSSNQPQHF. Using reference TRBV2 and TRBJ1-5 for the parts outside the CDR3, the full variable domain is EPEVTQTPSHQVTQMGQEVILRCVPISNHLYFYWYRQILGQKVEFLVSFYNNEISEKSEIFDDQFSVERPDGSNFTLKIRSTKLEDSAMYFCASSVAGSSNQPQHFGDGTRLSIL.

This clone was counted ten times or more. This chain joins TRBV4-1 and TRBJ2-2, with D maybe TRBD2 (6 bases). The V end was cut by 0 bases, the J end by 6 bases, with 20 bases between. The CDR3 length is 18 residues. Germline V gives CDR1 MGHRA, CDR2 YSYEKL. The CDR3 region is CASSQERGGGFGSGELFF. The CDR3, as DNA: TGCGCCAGCAGCCAAGAGAGGGGAGGAGGATTTGGGTCCGGGGAGCTGTTTTTT.

Many counts were recorded for this clone. The genes are TRBV5-1 and TRBJ1-3; D unclear. This CDR3 spans 15 amino acids. CDR1 SGHRS and CDR2 YFSETQ come from the germline V gene. Trimming took off 0 bases at V and 2 bases at J, with 9 bases between the two ends. The CDR3 is CASSLGRVAGNTIYF. In DNA form, the CDR3 reads TGCGCCAGCAGCTTGGGGCGGGTCGCTGGAAACACCATATATTTT.

This clone was observed many times. CDR3: CASSLGVRGANNQPQHF. The CDR3 nucleotides read TGTGCCAGCAGCTTAGGGGTCCGAGGGGCCAACAATCAGCCCCAGCATTTT. J is TRBJ1-5 and V is TRBV7-6; weak D call: TRBD1 (5 bases). The germline V gene has CDR1 SGHVS and CDR2 FNYEAQ. Trimming pared 1 base from V and 3 bases from J, leaving 16 bases between. The CDR3 sequence is 17 residues long. Using reference TRBV7-6 and TRBJ1-5 for the parts outside the CDR3, the full variable domain is GAGVSQSPRYKVTKRGQDVALRCDPISGHVSLYWYRQALGQGPEFLTYFNYEAQQDKSGLPNDRFSAERPEGSISTLTIQRTEQRDSAMYRCASSLGVRGANNQPQHFGDGTRLSIL.

This clone was recorded many times. The rearrangement uses TRBV10-3 and TRBJ1-5; no reliable D call. Germline V gives CDR1 ENHRY, CDR2 SYGVKD. The CDR3 has 12 residues. V was shortened by 5 bases and J by 6 bases, with 8 bases between the two germline ends. The CDR3, as DNA: TGTGCCATCAGTAGGGCAGGTCAGCCCCAGCATTTT. It is translated as CAISRAGQPQHF.

This clone was detected ten times or more. The rearrangement joins TRBV29-1 to TRBJ1-1, with TRBD1 as a possible D gene (5 bases). Trimming stripped 4 bases from V and 5 bases from J, with 14 bases between. From germline, CDR1 is SQVTM and CDR2 ANQGSEA. The CDR3 extends over 13 amino acids. CDR3 coding DNA: TGCAGCGTTGGGGGCGGGGTAGGGACTGAAGCTTTCTTT. Its translation: CSVGGGVGTEAFF.

The rearrangement links TRBV6-1 to TRBJ2-1, with D tentatively TRBD1 (6 bases). V dropped 2 bases and J dropped 0 bases, with 11 bases sitting between them. Per the germline V gene, CDR1 is MNHNS and CDR2 is SASEGT. This CDR3 is built from 16 residues. CDR3 sequence reads: CASSEMEGGSYNEQFF. The CDR3 bases are TGTGCCAGCAGTGAAATGGAAGGGGGCTCCTACAATGAGCAGTTCTTC.

This clone showed up just a few times. The gene calls are TRBV29-1 and TRBJ1-2, with a weak D call TRBD1 (6 bases). CDR1 is SQVTM, CDR2 ANQGSEA, per germline. The CDR3 loop spans 12 amino acids. The ends were cut back, 7 bases at V and 4 bases at J, with 13 bases in the middle. The CDR3 spells CSAEDRSYGYTF. The DNA for the CDR3 is TGCAGCGCCGAAGACAGGTCCTATGGCTACACCTTC.

The chain couples TRBV11-3 to TRBJ1-1; D is unresolved. V lost 3 bases and J 5 bases, leaving 10 bases between the germline ends. CDR1 and CDR2 from the germline V gene are SGHNT and YENEEA. The CDR3 is 13 residues long. The CDR3: CASSLFRGTEAFF. In nucleotides, the CDR3 is TGTGCCAGCAGCTTGTTTCGGGGTACTGAAGCTTTCTTT.

The sample holds many counts of this clone. Written as DNA, the CDR3 is TGTGCCAGCATCGATAGCGGGGGGGCGGCCTCGCAGTATTTT. This sequence encodes CASIDSGGAASQYF. This chain uses TRBV5-6 with TRBJ2-3, with 11 bases identical to TRBD2. After removal of 6 bases from V and 10 bases from J, the junction contained 10 bases not matched to a gene. The germline V gene encodes CDR1 SGHDT and CDR2 YYEEEE. The CDR3 contains 14 residues.

This clone was picked up a small number of times. The chain recombines TRBV5-1 with TRBJ2-5; D is perhaps TRBD1 (6 bases). This CDR3 has 14 amino acids. The germline CDR1 and CDR2 sequences are SGHRS and YFSETQ. The ends were cut back, 0 bases at V and 5 bases at J, with 11 bases in the middle. The chain's CDR3 is CASSLARGRETQYF. The CDR3 nucleotides read TGCGCCAGCAGCTTGGCCAGGGGACGTGAGACCCAGTACTTC.

This clone was detected many times. This sequence joins TRBV28 and TRBJ1-2; D is perhaps TRBD1 (5 bases). Germline V CDR1 and CDR2: MDHEN, SYDVKM. The CDR3 runs to 12 residues. Trimming took off 2 bases at V and 10 bases at J, with 11 bases between the two ends. The CDR3 spells CASSLDSYSYTF. The CDR3 bases are TGTGCCAGCAGTTTAGACAGTTATTCCTACACCTTC.

Ten or more counts support this clone. V usage is TRBV6-2 or TRBV6-3 and J usage is TRBJ2-7; 7 positions match TRBD1. The CDR3 has 12 residues. Looked up from germline, CDR1 is MNHEY and CDR2 is SVGEGT. Trimming took 7 bases from V and 3 from J; bases not matched to a gene: 3. Here the CDR3 DNA reads TGTGCCAGCAACTCAGGGGGCTACGAGCAGTACTTC. This gives the protein CASNSGGYEQYF.

In its sample, this clone was seen many times. The J gene is TRBJ2-3, the V gene TRBV6-5; TRBD1 agrees at 7 bases. The CDR3 has 14 amino acids. Looked up from germline, CDR1 is MNHEY and CDR2 is SVGAGI. V shed 7 bases and J 3 bases; nucleotides not matched to a gene: 7. The CDR3 nucleotides are TGTGCCAGCAAAGACGACAGGGCTACAGATACGCAGTATTTT. Translating gives CASKDDRATDTQYF.

This clone was counted many times. This sequence joins TRBV29-1 and TRBJ1-1, with 7 nucleotides matching TRBD1. Germline V lookup: CDR1 SQVTM, CDR2 ANQGSEA. There are 14 residues in the CDR3. Trimming took 5 bases from V and 0 from J; bases not matched to a gene: 6. This CDR3 is CSVSPQGVNTEAFF. The CDR3 bases are TGCAGCGTTAGCCCCCAGGGGGTGAACACTGAAGCTTTCTTT.

This clone showed up many times. The chain has TRBV28 and TRBJ1-5, with 8 bases lining up with TRBD1. Trimming at V came to 5 bases and at J to 4 bases, leaving 4 bases not matched to a gene. Germline V gene lookup returns CDR1 MDHEN and CDR2 SYDVKM. This CDR3 has 14 amino acids. The CDR3 coding sequence is TGTGCCAGCAGTGACAGGGGAGGGAATCAGCCCCAGCATTTT. It specifies CASSDRGGNQPQHF.

There are many counts of this clone. This sequence joins TRBV19 and TRBJ1-1, with D uncertain. The CDR3 extends over 15 amino acids. Germline V CDR1 and CDR2: LNHDA, SQIVND (reference sequence). The V gene lost 4 bases and the J gene lost 4 bases, with 16 bases spanning the gap. Here the CDR3 reads CASSTTPPGSTEAFF. The CDR3 bases are TGTGCCAGTAGTACCACCCCGCCAGGCAGCACTGAAGCTTTCTTT.

This clone was counted ten times or more. This sequence joins TRBV28 and TRBJ2-1; TRBD2 is a possible D gene (6 bases). CDR1 MDHEN and CDR2 SYDVKM come from the germline V gene. The CDR3 spans 15 residues. Trimming stripped 3 bases from V and 1 base from J, with 10 bases between. The CDR3 loop reads CASSFTSRSYNEQFF. The CDR3 DNA reads TGTGCCAGCAGTTTCACTAGCAGATCCTACAATGAGCAGTTCTTC.